A selection of T cell receptor beta chains follows, all from one sample in a study of T cell changes during pregnancy in multiple sclerosis. TCRdb's table, derived via immunoSEQ multiplex PCR, lists solely in-frame clones and lacks some. The sample includes about 42,000 clones, roughly 84% of them seen just once. The material sequenced was CD4+ T cells from peripheral blood mononuclear cells, taken before pregnancy. The receptor source for this set is a female donor with multiple sclerosis, enrolled in a pregnancy study. Each CDR3 is given with its conserved first and last residue. The D gene is left open where the match is weak. For some rows the clone size is stated as once, few or many, or as a class when expanded; others skip it.

j_gene,abundance,d_gene,v_gene,CDR3nt,CDR3aa
TRBJ1-2,-,-,TRBV18,TGTGCCAGCTCACCACGGGCCTATGGCTACACCTTC,CASSPRAYGYTF
TRBJ2-5,-,TRBD1,TRBV5-4,TGTGCCAGCAGCTGGACAGGGAAAGAGGACCAAGAGACCCAGTACTTC,CASSWTGKEDQETQYF
TRBJ2-3,-,-,TRBV6-4,TGTGCCAGCAGTTACGGAGCGAGCACAGATACGCAGTATTTT,CASSYGASTDTQYF
TRBJ2-5,-,TRBD2,TRBV9,TGTGCCAGCAGCCCATCCGGTAGCGGGGGGGAGACCCAGTACTTC,CASSPSGSGGETQYF
TRBJ1-3,-,TRBD1,TRBV5-1,TGCGCCAGCAGTTTGACAGGGATTGGAAACACCATATATTTT,CASSLTGIGNTIYF
TRBJ2-7,-,TRBD2,TRBV27,TGTGCCAGCAGCCGTTCCGGGACTAGAGATGGCGAGCAGTACTTC,CASSRSGTRDGEQYF
TRBJ2-2,-,TRBD1,TRBV29-1,TGCAGCGTTGGAGAAGCAGGGGGCAATACCGGGGAGCTGTTTTTT,CSVGEAGGNTGELFF
TRBJ2-6,-,TRBD1,TRBV5-8,TGTGCCAGCAGCTCCGGGACAGGGTACTCTGGGGCCAACGTCCTGACTTTC,CASSSGTGYSGANVLTF
TRBJ1-4,-,-,TRBV7-3,TGTGCCAGCAGCTTCGGGGGAGGTTCTAATGAAAAACTGTTTTTT,CASSFGGGSNEKLFF
TRBJ1-5,-,-,TRBV7-9,TGTGCCAGCAGCTTAGGGGCCAGCCCAAATCAGCCCCAGCATTTT,CASSLGASPNQPQHF
TRBJ2-5,-,-,TRBV6-8,TGTGCCAGCAGTTCCTGTTTGCTGGCGGGACGGGGGCAAGAGACCCAGTACTTC,CASSSCLLAGRGQETQYF
TRBJ2-3,once,-,TRBV9,TGTGCCAGCAGCGTAATCGCAGATACGCAGTATTTT,CASSVIADTQYF
TRBJ1-2,-,-,TRBV30,TGTGCCTGGACCGTCCAACCCGGGGGCTATGGCTACACCTTC,CAWTVQPGGYGYTF
TRBJ2-1,-,TRBD2,TRBV19,TGTGCCAGTAGGATACTTAGCGGGGGCCCCTACAATGAGCAGTTCTTC,CASRILSGGPYNEQFF
TRBJ2-1,-,TRBD2,TRBV6-1,TGTGCCAGCAGTGGACCGGGACTAGTAATTTTTGAGCAGTTCTTC,CASSGPGLVIFEQFF
TRBJ1-2,-,TRBD1,TRBV19,TGTGCCAGTAGTATGTTGCCGGGACAGGCTAACTATGGCTACACCTTC,CASSMLPGQANYGYTF
TRBJ2-3,-,TRBD2,TRBV9,TGTGCCAGCAGCCATTCTACTAGCGGGAGCATCAGCACAGATACGCAGTATTTT,CASSHSTSGSISTDTQYF
TRBJ2-6,-,-,TRBV5-4,TGTGCCAGCAGCGCCGGCTCGGGACACAACTCTGGGGCCAACGTCCTGACTTTC,CASSAGSGHNSGANVLTF
TRBJ2-7,-,-,TRBV11-2,TGTGCCAGCAGCCCCCTAGCCCGGACAGTCGTCTACGAGCAGTACTTC,CASSPLARTVVYEQYF
TRBJ1-2,-,TRBD1,TRBV5-1,TGCGCCAGCAGCTTGGCCGGACAGGAAGGTGGCTACACCTTC,CASSLAGQEGGYTF
TRBJ1-6,-,-,TRBV6-1,TGTGCCAGCATTACCACCCCGGCGTCGAGGCCCCTCCACTTT,CASITTPASRPLHF
TRBJ1-4,-,-,TRBV7-9,TGTGCCAGCAGCTTAGCGGCAGGGGCAACTAATGAAAAACTGTTTTTT,CASSLAAGATNEKLFF
TRBJ1-2,-,TRBD1,TRBV6-1,TGTGCCAGCAGAACCGGGACAGGGGATGGCTACACCTTC,CASRTGTGDGYTF
TRBJ2-5,-,-,TRBV7-7,TGTGCCAGCAGCGACCGGGACTTCCAAGAGACCCAGTACTTC,CASSDRDFQETQYF
TRBJ1-3,once,-,TRBV18,TGTGCCAGCTCACCCGGTGTGGGGCGGTCTGGAAACACCATATATTTT,CASSPGVGRSGNTIYF
TRBJ1-1,-,-,TRBV30,TGTGCCTGGAGTGAGGGGGTAGTCACTGAAGCTTTCTTT,CAWSEGVVTEAFF
TRBJ2-5,-,-,TRBV11-3,TGTGCCAGCAGCTTAAGGTCGGGGGAGACCCAGTACTTC,CASSLRSGETQYF
TRBJ2-5,-,TRBD1,TRBV7-2,TGTGCCAGCAGCGAACAGGGGAGTAGGGAGACCCAGTACTTC,CASSEQGSRETQYF
TRBJ1-2,few,-,TRBV2,TGTGCCAGCAGTTCAAAAGGCAGGGAAAATAACTATGGCTACACCTTC,CASSSKGRENNYGYTF
TRBJ2-1,-,-,TRBV7-2,TGTGCCAGCAGCTTAGAAGGGGGGGACTACAATGAGCAGTTCTTC,CASSLEGGDYNEQFF
TRBJ2-7,-,-,TRBV30,TGTGCCTGGACTACGGTATACGAGCAGTACTTC,CAWTTVYEQYF
TRBJ2-6,-,TRBD2,TRBV11-2,TGTGCCAGCAGCGAATCCCTAGCGGTGACTGGGGCCAACGTCCTGACTTTC,CASSESLAVTGANVLTF
TRBJ1-4,-,-,TRBV19,TGTGCCAGTAGTGGCCGGGCGCTGGGAGGGGAAAAACTGTTTTTT,CASSGRALGGEKLFF
TRBJ1-5,-,-,TRBV5-1,TGCGCCAGCAGCCTGGGGACAATCGGTAGCAATCAGCCCCAGCATTTT,CASSLGTIGSNQPQHF
TRBJ1-1,-,TRBD1,TRBV7-9,TGTGCCAGCAGCCCTAACGTGGACAGGGGGCGCAGGACTGAAGCTTTCTTT,CASSPNVDRGRRTEAFF
TRBJ1-2,-,-,TRBV4-1,TGCGCCAGCAGCCAAGAGACAGGTGGATCTGACTATGGCTACACCTTC,CASSQETGGSDYGYTF
TRBJ2-4,-,TRBD2,TRBV2,TGTGCCAGCAGTGCCCGCGGGGGTCCTATAGCCAAAAACATTCAGTACTTC,CASSARGGPIAKNIQYF
TRBJ2-5,-,-,TRBV25-1,TGTGCCAGCAGTGAATTGTCAGGCGGGGCAGGGGAGACCCAGTACTTC,CASSELSGGAGETQYF
TRBJ2-7,once,-,TRBV6-5,TGTGCCAGCCGGACAAACGGTCGGAGCCCCTACGAGCAGTACTTC,CASRTNGRSPYEQYF
TRBJ1-2,-,TRBD1,TRBV9,TGTGCCAGCAGCGGACTCGACAGGGTTAATGGCTACACCTTC,CASSGLDRVNGYTF
TRBJ1-5,-,-,TRBV30,TGTGCCTGGGCCGGTAGCAATCAGCCCCAGCATTTT,CAWAGSNQPQHF
TRBJ1-2,-,-,TRBV7-2,TGTGCCAGCAGCTCACGCAGGGGAAACGGCTACACCTTC,CASSSRRGNGYTF
TRBJ1-1,-,-,TRBV19,TGTGCCAGTAGACATTACAGGAGCGACAATGAAGCTTTCTTT,CASRHYRSDNEAFF
TRBJ2-3,-,-,TRBV5-6,TGTGCCAGCCAAGGCGAACGAGGACTGGAGCTCACAGATACGCAGTATTTT,CASQGERGLELTDTQYF
TRBJ2-7,-,-,TRBV5-6,TGTGCCAGCAGCTCAAACTACGAGCAGTACTTC,CASSSNYEQYF
TRBJ1-2,-,-,TRBV30,TGTGCCTGGAGTGCTACTCTCTTTACAGGGTCGGGATACTATGGCTACACCTTC,CAWSATLFTGSGYYGYTF
TRBJ2-1,-,-,TRBV7-9,TGTGCCAGCAGCTTAAACGGGATTGAGCAGTTCTTC,CASSLNGIEQFF
TRBJ2-2,-,-,TRBV29-1,TGCAGCGTAAGCGAGATGAACACCGGGGAGCTGTTTTTT,CSVSEMNTGELFF
TRBJ2-6,few,-,TRBV6-5,TGTGCCAGCACGATACAGACCTCTGGGGCCAACGTCCTGACTTTC,CASTIQTSGANVLTF
TRBJ2-3,once,TRBD1,TRBV30,TGTGCCTGGGGACAGGGGGCCACAGATACGCAGTATTTT,CAWGQGATDTQYF
TRBJ1-6,-,-,TRBV19,TGTGCCAGTAAAGGGCTGGGCCCCGGGGGTTCACCCCTCCACTTT,CASKGLGPGGSPLHF
TRBJ1-1,-,-,TRBV5-4,TGTGCCAGCAGCTTGGCCCCAGCGGGTGGTGAAGCTTTCTTT,CASSLAPAGGEAFF
TRBJ2-4,-,-,TRBV5-1,TGCGCCAGCAGCTCCCGGCCTGAGGAGTTAGCCAAAAACATTCAGTACTTC,CASSSRPEELAKNIQYF
TRBJ1-2,-,-,TRBV5-4,TGTGCCAGCAGCCGAATCCCTCTCCAGGGCGGATTACATGGCTACACCTTC,CASSRIPLQGGLHGYTF
TRBJ1-1,-,-,TRBV7-2,TGTGCCAGCAGCCAGAGAACAGAAACTGAAGCTTTCTTT,CASSQRTETEAFF
TRBJ2-1,-,TRBD2,TRBV6-1,TGTGCCAGCAGTGAAGCCGGGACTACATACAATGAGCAGTTCTTC,CASSEAGTTYNEQFF